This TCR beta chain was sequenced in a study of Graves' ophthalmopathy and Graves' hyperthyroidism. The CDR3 is 12 residues long. Germline V gene data show CDR1 as KGHDR and CDR2 as SFDVKD. J was trimmed by 15 bases and V by 3 bases; bases with no gene match: 8. RNA transcripts were the template, and TCR beta CDR3 regions were amplified from them. Amplification began with first-round RT-PCR using HTBI primers, then second-round multiplex PCR was performed. MiXCR was run by TCRdb on the multiplex PCR reads, yielding one entry per CDR3 protein. Of hundreds of thousands of distinct CDR3 sequences in the sample, under 50% were seen once.

This TCR derives from an adult man with Graves' ophthalmopathy. Sequenced sample: peripheral blood. The chain has TRBV24-1 and TRBJ2-3, with 7 bases aligning to TRBD2. The CDR3 DNA follows: TGTGCCACCAGTGATAGTCGGACTAGTTTATATTTT. Translating gives CATSDSRTSLYF.